This T cell receptor beta chain was captured by sequencing in a study of blood T cell repertoires in COVID-19. Study in general: Collection of acute and convalescent COVID-19 samples took place in the United States, Italy and Spain. Sample material is recorded as cDNA or gDNA derived from T cells, B-cell-depleted T cells, or PBMCs.

Germline CDR1 is MNHEY and CDR2 is SMNVEV (reference sequence). The CDR3 covers 14 residues. The V segment lost 5 bases and the J segment 2 bases; nucleotides outside the gene matches: 6. As processed by the authors: Nucleated cell counts were estimated from reference gene primer amplification. Sequencing was performed with immunoSEQ multiplex PCR; in TCRdb, only in-frame clones are kept and a portion is missing. That table is the source of V, J and clone size, and D and trimming were worked out from the DNA. The repertoire includes about 100,000 clones, 70% to 80% of them detected once, and roughly 31% sits in the top ten.

The V and J genes are TRBV27 and TRBJ2-7, with 7 bases identical to TRBD1. The sample taken for sequencing was peripheral blood. The clonotype comes from a man aged 70 or older with active or convalescent COVID-19. The chain's CDR3 is CASSTDRRTYEQYF. CDR3 nucleotide sequence: TGTGCCAGCAGTACGGACAGGCGAACCTACGAGCAGTACTTC.